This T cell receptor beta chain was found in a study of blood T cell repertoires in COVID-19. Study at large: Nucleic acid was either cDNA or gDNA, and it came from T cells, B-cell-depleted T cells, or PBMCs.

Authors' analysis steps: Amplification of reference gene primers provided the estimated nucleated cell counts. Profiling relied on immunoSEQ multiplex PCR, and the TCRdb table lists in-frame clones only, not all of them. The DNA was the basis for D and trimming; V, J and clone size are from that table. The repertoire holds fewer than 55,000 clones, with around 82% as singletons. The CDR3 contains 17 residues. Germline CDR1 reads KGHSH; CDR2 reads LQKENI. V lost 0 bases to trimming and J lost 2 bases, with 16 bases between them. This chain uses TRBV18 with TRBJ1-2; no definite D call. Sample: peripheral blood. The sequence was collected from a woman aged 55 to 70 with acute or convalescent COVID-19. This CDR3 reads CASSPPTPAGSNYGYTF. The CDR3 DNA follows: TGTGCCAGCTCACCACCTACCCCGGCGGGGTCGAACTATGGCTACACCTTC.